The 30 T cell receptor beta chains listed next were all sequenced from one sample in a study of T cells in Graves' hyperthyroidism and ophthalmopathy. Amplified regions were TCR beta CDR3 sequences from RNA transcripts. When the TCR CDR3 underwent first-round RT-PCR, the HTBI primer set was used. TCRdb called the multiplex PCR reads again in MiXCR, with one record for every CDR3 protein. The sample gives some 600,000 distinct CDR3 sequences, approximately 15% of which show up once; roughly 5.5% is in the top ten. The specimen sequenced was blood. Receptor source: a woman in her thirties with Graves' hyperthyroidism that later progressed to Graves' ophthalmopathy.

This clonotype was observed many times. The genes are TRBV3-1 and TRBJ2-1; D ambiguous. From germline, CDR1 is LGHDT and CDR2 YNNKEL (reference sequence). This CDR3 region has 14 residues. V shed 2 bases and J shed 6 bases, with 11 bases lying between them. CDR3 bases: TGTGCCAGCAGCCAACCCTCCCGGGCCAATGAGCAGTTCTTC. Its protein is CASSQPSRANEQFF.

The genes are TRBV3-1 and TRBJ2-1; D unresolved. V was clipped by 3 bases and J by 4 bases, with 25 bases between them. Germline CDR1 reads LGHDT; CDR2 reads YNNKEL (reference sequence). The length of the CDR3 is 19 residues. CDR3 nucleotide sequence: TGTGCCAGCAGCCAGGTAGAAGGGCTCCCAGAAGCGCTGTACAATGAGCAGTTCTTC. Translation gives CASSQVEGLPEALYNEQFF.

This clonotype appeared many times. The gene calls are TRBV11-2 and TRBJ2-3; D may be TRBD2 (6 bases). CDR1 is SGHAT and CDR2 is FQNNGV in the germline V gene. The CDR3 extends over 15 amino acids. Trimming took 6 bases from V and 2 from J, leaving 15 bases between them. The CDR3 DNA follows: TGTGCCAGCAGTCCGACCGGGACTGACACAGATACGCAGTATTTT. Its translation is CASSPTGTDTDTQYF.

The chain has TRBV6-1 and TRBJ1-1, with D perhaps TRBD1 (5 bases). Germline V lookup: CDR1 MNHNS, CDR2 SASEGT. CDR3 length: 13 residues. Trimming left V 8 bases short and J 0 bases short, with 10 bases between. CDR3 nucleotide sequence: TGTGCCAGCCGGGGGGATATGAACACTGAAGCTTTCTTT. It specifies CASRGDMNTEAFF.

In this sample, this clonotype turned up many times. V and J are TRBV11-3 and TRBJ2-1; D gene uncertain. The length of the CDR3 is 13 residues. Germline assignment: CDR1 SGHNT and CDR2 YENEEA. Trimming shortened V by 0 bases and J by 3 bases, and 3 bases separated the two germline ends. The CDR3, as DNA: TGTGCCAGCAGCTTAGAGTACTACAATGAGCAGTTCTTC. Protein: CASSLEYYNEQFF.

The chain uses TRBV30 and TRBJ1-2; D call uncertain. V gave up 7 bases and J gave up 2 bases, with 17 bases separating them. This CDR3 is 14 amino acids long. Germline assignment: CDR1 GTSNPN and CDR2 SVGIG (reference sequence). The CDR3 DNA sequence: TGTGCCTTACAAATCCTTACAGACAACTATGGCTACACCTTC. Residues: CALQILTDNYGYTF.

This clonotype was found many times. V gene TRBV28 combines with J gene TRBJ1-5; D possibly corresponds to TRBD1 (5 bases). Germline V CDR1 and CDR2: MDHEN, SYDVKM. V shed 10 bases and J shed 3 bases, with 13 bases lying between them. CDR3 length: 13 amino acids. The CDR3 sequence: CATREGNNQPQHF. The CDR3 nucleotides are TGTGCCACACGAGAGGGGAACAATCAGCCCCAGCATTTT.

This clonotype was observed a handful of times. The junction does not match germline at one end; this may be a read error. The chain links TRBV6-1 to TRBJ2-4, with D unresolved. Per germline, CDR1 MNHNS and CDR2 SASEGT. The CDR3 spans 17 residues. CDR3 DNA sequence: TGTGACAGCAGTGAAGCGCCGGTGTCTCTTGCCAAAAACATTCAGTACTTC. It is translated as CDSSEAPVSLAKNIQYF.

This clonotype has more than one count but fewer than ten. This chain links TRBV5-1 with TRBJ2-2, with unresolved D. Germline CDR1 reads SGHRS; CDR2 reads YFSETQ. This CDR3 has 15 residues. V lost 0 bases to trimming and J lost 4 bases, with 10 bases between them. The CDR3 reads CASSLAAGPTGELFF. Written as DNA, the CDR3 is TGCGCCAGCAGCTTGGCGGCAGGACCCACCGGGGAGCTGTTTTTT.

The CDR3 is CASSIPSGVQETQYF. The CDR3 DNA reads as TGTGCCAGCAGTATACCTAGCGGGGTTCAAGAGACCCAGTACTTC. The rearrangement uses TRBV7-9 and TRBJ2-5; 9 bases agree with TRBD2. CDR3 length: 15 residues. Losses at the gene ends were 6 bases for V and 2 bases for J; bases not matched to a gene: 7. CDR1 and CDR2 (germline): SEHNR, FQNEAQ (reference sequence).

The CDR3 nucleotides are TGCAGTGCAACAGGCCGCCGCGGAAACACCATATATTTT. This encodes CSATGRRGNTIYF. This chain connects TRBV20-1 to TRBJ1-3; D possibly corresponds to TRBD1 (5 bases). V was clipped by 6 bases and J by 4 bases, with 13 bases between them. The CDR3 totals 13 residues. Germline loops: CDR1 DFQATT, CDR2 SNEGSKA (reference sequence).

The gene calls are TRBV9 and TRBJ2-2; TRBD1 matches at 7 bases. The length of the CDR3 is 15 residues. The ends lost 4 bases at V and 7 bases at J; junction bases unmatched: 10. Germline lookup yields CDR1 SGDLS and CDR2 YYNGEE. CDR3 nucleotide sequence: TGTGCCAGCAGCTCGACAGGGATCCGTGGCGGGGAGCTGTTTTTT. It specifies CASSSTGIRGGELFF. Full variable domain (rest looked up from reference TRBV9 and TRBJ2-2): DSGVTQTPKHLITATGQRVTLRCSPRSGDLSVYWYQQSLDQGLQFLIQYYNGEERAKGNILERFSAQQFPDLHSELNLSSLELGDSALYFCASSSTGIRGGELFFGEGSRLTVL.

This clonotype appeared many times. J is TRBJ1-4 and V is TRBV30, with D possibly TRBD1 on 6 matching bases. Germline CDR1 GTSNPN, CDR2 SVGIG (reference sequence). There are 13 residues in the CDR3. Trimming pared 1 base from V and 7 bases from J, leaving 10 bases between. CDR3: CAWSATGPEKLFF. The CDR3 DNA reads TGTGCCTGGAGTGCGACAGGACCTGAAAAACTGTTTTTT. Combining the CDR3 with reference TRBV30 and TRBJ1-4 gives the whole variable domain SQTIHQWPATLVQPVGSPLSLECTVEGTSNPNLYWYRQAAGRGLQLLFYSVGIGQISSEVPQNLSASRPQDRQFILSSKKLLLSDSGFYLCAWSATGPEKLFFGSGTQLSVL.

This clonotype showed up many times. V usage is TRBV28 and J usage is TRBJ1-4; D is perhaps TRBD1 (5 bases). This CDR3 spans 16 amino acids. Germline-derived CDR1 and CDR2 are MDHEN and SYDVKM. Trimming left V 5 bases short and J 9 bases short, with 22 bases between. The CDR3 sequence: CASSPPGGGTHKKLFF. DNA of the CDR3: TGTGCCAGCAGTCCACCCGGGGGGGGGACCCATAAAAAACTGTTTTTT.

This clonotype appeared many times. The genes are TRBV28 and TRBJ1-4, with 8 bases matching TRBD1. J was trimmed by 8 bases and V by 5 bases; bases with no gene match: 10. In germline, CDR1 is MDHEN, CDR2 SYDVKM. The CDR3 consists of 15 residues. This CDR3 reads CASSNLGQGGEKLFF. DNA for the CDR3: TGTGCCAGCAGTAACCTAGGACAGGGCGGCGAAAAACTGTTTTTT.

This clonotype was observed many times. The genes are TRBV4-2 and TRBJ1-6; a weak D match, TRBD1 (5 bases). V was clipped by 0 bases and J by 8 bases, with 14 bases between them. The CDR3 contains 16 residues. CDR1 and CDR2 from the germline V gene are LGHNA and YNFKEQ. The CDR3 protein is CASSQDLGTLDSPLHF. The DNA of the CDR3 is TGTGCCAGCAGCCAAGACCTAGGGACCTTGGATTCACCCCTCCACTTT.

The sample holds many counts of this clonotype. This chain links TRBV24-1 with TRBJ1-1, with no clear D. The ends were cut back, 5 bases at V and 4 bases at J, with 7 bases in the middle. This CDR3 region has 12 residues. Germline CDR1 and CDR2: KGHDR and SFDVKD. CDR3 sequence reads: CATSAGGTEAFF. The CDR3 DNA sequence: TGTGCCACCAGTGCGGGAGGCACTGAAGCTTTCTTT.

This clonotype was recorded a few times. V usage is TRBV28 and J usage is TRBJ1-6; possibly TRBD1 for D (6 bases). This CDR3 comprises 12 residues. Germline-derived CDR1 and CDR2 are MDHEN and SYDVKM. V was pared by 7 bases and J by 10 bases, with 11 bases between. For the CDR3, the DNA is TGTGCCAGCAACACAGGGAACTCACCCCTCCACTTT. This sequence encodes CASNTGNSPLHF.

The chain combines TRBV20-1 with TRBJ2-7; D not certain. CDR1 is DFQATT and CDR2 is SNEGSKA in the germline V gene (reference sequence). V was clipped by 6 bases and J by 6 bases, with 24 bases between them. This CDR3 region has 15 residues. The CDR3 reads CSAPTEAGRWREQYF. CDR3 nucleotide sequence: TGCAGTGCCCCAACCGAAGCAGGACGGTGGCGCGAGCAGTACTTC.

The rearrangement links TRBV30 to TRBJ2-5, with no clear D. From germline, CDR1 is GTSNPN and CDR2 SVGIG (reference sequence). This CDR3 comprises 13 residues. V was shortened by 5 bases and J by 7 bases, with 17 bases between the two germline ends. DNA of the CDR3: TGTGCCTGGGACCCGGCTAGGGCTGGGACCCAGTACTTC. Translated: CAWDPARAGTQYF. The full variable domain, in which reference TRBV30 and TRBJ2-5 provide the parts outside the CDR3, is SQTIHQWPATLVQPVGSPLSLECTVEGTSNPNLYWYRQAAGRGLQLLFYSVGIGQISSEVPQNLSASRPQDRQFILSSKKLLLSDSGFYLCAWDPARAGTQYFGPGTRLLVL.

This clonotype has just a few counts. The rearrangement uses TRBV3-1 and TRBJ2-7; 13 nucleotides align to TRBD2. J gave up 6 bases and V 2 bases, and 7 bases lay outside the gene matches. Germline V gene lookup returns CDR1 LGHDT and CDR2 YNNKEL (reference sequence). The CDR3 is 16 amino acids. The CDR3 is CASSQLGTSGAAEQYF. CDR3 coding DNA: TGTGCCAGCAGCCAATTGGGGACTAGCGGGGCCGCCGAGCAGTACTTC.

A few counts support this clonotype. The chain employs TRBV12-3 or TRBV12-4 and TRBJ1-2; a weak D match, TRBD1 (5 bases). V dropped 5 bases and J dropped 4 bases, with 14 bases sitting between them. The CDR3 is 14 residues long. The CDR3 nucleotides read TGTGCCAGCAGTGTCAGGGATGAGATCTATGGCTACACCTTC. It translates to CASSVRDEIYGYTF.

This clonotype has a count of ten or more. The CDR3 spells CASSDRGYGQPQHF. In DNA, the CDR3 is TGTGCCAGCAGCGACAGGGGTTATGGTCAGCCCCAGCATTTT. The V gene is TRBV28, the J gene TRBJ1-5; 8 bases match TRBD1. The germline gives CDR1 MDHEN, CDR2 SYDVKM. V lost 6 bases and J lost 6; bases outside the gene matches: 7. The CDR3 loop spans 14 amino acids.

This clonotype was seen at least ten times. This rearrangement joins TRBV7-3 to TRBJ2-3, with TRBD1 matching 11 bases. The J segment lost 0 bases and the V segment lost 3 bases, leaving 5 bases of the junction unmatched. Germline CDR1 reads SGHTA; CDR2 reads FQGTGA. This CDR3 contains 17 residues. The CDR3 region is CASSLGTGGSSTDTQYF. The CDR3 coding sequence is TGTGCCAGCAGCTTGGGGACAGGGGGATCGAGCACAGATACGCAGTATTTT.

The table lists this clonotype with many counts. CDR3: CASHRSAGELFF. CDR3 DNA sequence: TGTGCCAGTCACCGATCCGCCGGGGAGCTGTTTTTT. This rearrangement joins TRBV19 to TRBJ2-2; D remains unclear. This CDR3 is built from 12 residues. V was pared by 8 bases and J by 6 bases, with 10 bases between. Germline CDR1 LNHDA, CDR2 SQIVND (reference sequence).

This clonotype was counted between two and nine times. The chain is built from TRBV4-1 and TRBJ1-1, with 7 bases matching TRBD1. Germline V gene data show CDR1 as MGHRA and CDR2 as YSYEKL. V lost 4 bases and J lost 2; bases outside the gene matches: 4. The CDR3 runs to 14 residues. CDR3 in amino acids: CASSRYRGNTEAFF. Here the CDR3 DNA reads TGCGCCAGCAGCCGCTACAGGGGCAACACTGAAGCTTTCTTT.

The chain joins TRBV13 to TRBJ1-4; no clear D gene. Germline CDR1 reads PRHDT; CDR2 reads FYEKMQ (reference sequence). V was shortened by 2 bases and J by 6 bases, with 4 bases between the two germline ends. The CDR3 is 12 residues long. CDR3 sequence reads: CASSLYDEKLFF. The CDR3 nucleotides read TGTGCCAGCAGCTTATACGATGAAAAACTGTTTTTT.

This clonotype showed up just a few times. The V and J genes are TRBV6-5 and TRBJ2-3; D not certain. The CDR3 has 14 amino acids. V gave up 2 bases and J gave up 10 bases, with 16 bases separating them. Per the germline V gene, CDR1 is MNHEY and CDR2 is SVGAGI. In DNA, the CDR3 is TGTGCCAGCAGTTACCCGGGCCTAGAGTGGGCGCAGTATTTT. Amino acid sequence: CASSYPGLEWAQYF.

The CDR3 here is CASGGGETDTQYF. CDR3 DNA: TGTGCCAGCGGGGGGGGGGAAACAGATACGCAGTATTTT. The chain links TRBV9 to TRBJ2-3, with TRBD2 matching over 7 bases. J was trimmed by 3 bases and V by 7 bases; bases with no gene match: 5. Germline V gene sequence: CDR1 SGDLS, CDR2 YYNGEE. The CDR3 covers 13 residues.

The genes are TRBV28 and TRBJ1-1; the D is unclear. The germline CDR1 and CDR2 sequences are MDHEN and SYDVKM. The CDR3 consists of 13 residues. Trimming left V 11 bases short and J 1 base short, with 14 bases between. Here the CDR3 reads CAGSMGSNTEAFF. CDR3 in DNA: TGTGCCGGTAGTATGGGGTCGAACACTGAAGCTTTCTTT.